Listed here are 19 T cell receptor beta chains from one sample, sequenced in a study of T-cell reconstitution after alpha-beta-depleted transplantation in children. During its preparation, the TCRbeta library received unique molecular identifiers. TCRdb passed the PCR reads through MiXCR, listing each CDR3 protein once. The sample contains 500,000 to 750,000 distinct CDR3 sequences, approximately 13% of which appear only once. The sequences come from PBMCs, mostly from graft donor cells, collected 360 days after TCRalphabeta/CD19-depleted stem cell transplant. The source of these receptors is a male patient between 10 and 17 years old who had a stem cell transplant for acute myeloid leukemia, so the T cells may come from the graft donor.

In this sample, this clonotype turned up a few times. The rearrangement joins TRBV7-3 to TRBJ2-1; D remains ambiguous. Looked up from germline, CDR1 is SGHTA and CDR2 is FQGTGA. The V end was cut by 4 bases, the J end by 7 bases, with 14 bases between. The CDR3 sequence is 14 residues long. The CDR3 region has the DNA TGTGCCAGCAGCTGGGGAAGGGTCGGAAATGAGCAGTTCTTC. It specifies CASSWGRVGNEQFF.

The chain recombines TRBV20-1 with TRBJ2-1; 10 bases align to TRBD2. This CDR3 is 14 amino acids long. Germline-derived CDR1 and CDR2 are DFQATT and SNEGSKA (reference sequence). V lost 6 bases, J lost 6 bases, and 8 bases stayed unmatched. CDR3 sequence reads: CSALPPSGSNEQFF. The CDR3 nucleotides are TGCAGTGCCCTTCCCCCTAGCGGGAGCAATGAGCAGTTCTTC.

J is TRBJ2-7 and V is TRBV28; 8 nucleotides align to TRBD2. The V gene end was trimmed by 5 bases and the J gene end by 6 bases; junction bases not matched to a gene: 9. The germline CDR1 and CDR2 sequences are MDHEN and SYDVKM. The CDR3 runs to 14 residues. The CDR3 reads CASSTGGESSEQYF. CDR3 DNA: TGTGCCAGCAGTACCGGGGGGGAATCTAGCGAGCAGTACTTC.

The chain employs TRBV11-2 and TRBJ2-1, with 14 bases aligning to TRBD2. The CDR3 is 17 residues long. After removal of 5 bases from V and 4 bases from J, the junction contained 7 bases not matched to a gene. Germline values: CDR1 SGHAT, CDR2 FQNNGV. The CDR3 nucleotides read TGTGCCAGCAGCGAGACTAGCGGGAGGGCCTTATACAATGAGCAGTTCTTC. This translates into CASSETSGRALYNEQFF.

V is TRBV5-1 and J is TRBJ2-2; 8 bases map to TRBD2. Germline values: CDR1 SGHRS, CDR2 YFSETQ. This CDR3 is 15 amino acids long. J lost 6 bases, V lost 1 base, and 5 bases had no gene match. The CDR3 loop is CASSLPGGPSGELFF. DNA for the CDR3: TGCGCCAGCAGCTTGCCGGGAGGGCCCTCCGGGGAGCTGTTTTTT.

The rearrangement links TRBV6-2 or TRBV6-3 to TRBJ2-5, with TRBD2 matching over 7 bases. The V and J ends lost 8 bases and 1 base, in that order; junction bases with no gene match: 7. Germline V lookup: CDR1 MNHEY, CDR2 SVGEGT. The CDR3 has 14 amino acids. CDR3 DNA sequence: TGTGCCAGCGACCGGGACTATAGCCAAGAGACCCAGTACTTC. This gives the protein CASDRDYSQETQYF.

This clonotype was counted at least ten times. CDR3 coding DNA: TGTGCCAGCAGTTTACGTCTGGCTGGGGCCAACGTCCTGACTTTC. It specifies CASSLRLAGANVLTF. The chain carries TRBV28 and TRBJ2-6, with D unresolved. Germline-derived CDR1 and CDR2 are MDHEN and SYDVKM. The CDR3 has 15 amino acids. The V end was cut by 2 bases, the J end by 2 bases, with 7 bases between.

J is TRBJ2-5 and V is TRBV28, with TRBD2 matching over 8 bases. CDR3 length equals 12 residues. Germline V gene lookup returns CDR1 MDHEN and CDR2 SYDVKM. J gave up 4 bases and V 9 bases, and 4 bases lay outside the gene matches. CDR3 sequence (DNA): TGTGCCAGTACTAGCGGCACAGAGACCCAGTACTTC. It codes for CASTSGTETQYF.

This clonotype appeared a few times. This sequence joins TRBV7-6 and TRBJ2-1; TRBD2 agrees at 9 bases. With V trimmed by 3 bases and J by 6 bases, 9 bases remained unmatched. The CDR3 consists of 16 residues. Per the germline V gene, CDR1 is SGHVS and CDR2 is FNYEAQ. CDR3 amino acids: CASSFSPAGGSNEQFF. The CDR3 coding sequence is TGTGCCAGCAGCTTTTCCCCGGCGGGAGGGAGCAATGAGCAGTTCTTC.

This clonotype was observed at least ten times. Its ends do not fully match the called genes, so a read error is possible. The chain is built from TRBV5-1 and TRBJ2-1; 7 bases agree with TRBD2. Germline CDR1 and CDR2: SGHRS and YFSETQ. The CDR3 extends over 14 amino acids. The CDR3 DNA reads TGCGCCAGCAGGTTGGCGGGAGCGGGGAATGAGCAGTTCTTC. It codes for CASRLAGAGNEQFF. The complete variable domain, with remaining parts taken from reference TRBV5-1 and TRBJ2-1, reads KAGVTQTPRYLIKTRGQQVTLSCSPISGHRSVSWYQQTPGQGLQFLFEYFSETQRNKGNFPGRFSGRQFSNSRSEMNVSTLELGDSALYLCASRLAGAGNEQFFGPGTRLTVL.

At least ten counts were recorded for this clonotype. V gene TRBV29-1 combines with J gene TRBJ2-7, with D unresolved. The germline gives CDR1 SQVTM, CDR2 ANQGSEA. This CDR3 comprises 11 residues. CDR3 region: CSSVSGYEQYF. CDR3 DNA sequence: TGCAGTTCAGTGTCCGGCTACGAGCAGTACTTC.

This clonotype was counted only a few times. The rearrangement joins TRBV29-1 to TRBJ1-4, with D possibly matching TRBD1 (5 bases). Trimming pared 6 bases from V and 7 bases from J, leaving 12 bases between. Germline V lookup: CDR1 SQVTM, CDR2 ANQGSEA. The CDR3 consists of 12 residues. The CDR3 sequence: CSVRGAVEKLFF. For the CDR3, the DNA is TGCAGCGTAAGAGGGGCGGTTGAAAAACTGTTTTTT.

A single count supports this clonotype. The rearrangement uses TRBV30 and TRBJ1-1; no firm D call. Germline CDR1 reads GTSNPN; CDR2 reads SVGIG (reference sequence). Trimming took off 5 bases at V and 5 bases at J, with 12 bases between the two ends. CDR3 length equals 12 residues. The CDR3 here is CAWGEGGTEAFF. CDR3 coding DNA: TGTGCCTGGGGTGAGGGAGGGACTGAAGCTTTCTTT.

This clonotype was counted a few times. The chain has TRBV7-2 and TRBJ2-2; 8 bases agree with TRBD1. The V segment lost 5 bases and the J segment 6 bases; nucleotides outside the gene matches: 11. The CDR3 runs 16 residues. The germline CDR1 and CDR2 sequences are SGHTA and FQGNSA. The CDR3 is CASSHRKDRVPGELFF. In DNA form, the CDR3 reads TGTGCCAGCAGCCACCGGAAGGACAGGGTCCCCGGGGAGCTGTTTTTT.

V is TRBV2 and J is TRBJ2-3; TRBD2 agrees at 8 bases. The CDR3 is made up of 15 amino acids. Per germline, CDR1 SNHLY and CDR2 FYNNEI. Trimming took 6 bases from V and 2 from J; bases not matched to a gene: 7. CDR3 nucleotide sequence: TGTGCCAGCAGGGAAAGCGGGAGTATCACAGATACGCAGTATTTT. It encodes CASRESGSITDTQYF.

This clonotype was counted between two and nine times. The V and J genes are TRBV4-3 and TRBJ2-2; D is undetermined. This CDR3 contains 16 residues. The V gene lost 0 bases and the J gene lost 4 bases, with 12 bases spanning the gap. CDR1 is LGHNA, CDR2 YSLEER, per germline. This CDR3 is CASSQEVGFITGELFF. In DNA form, the CDR3 reads TGCGCCAGCAGCCAAGAAGTCGGCTTTATCACCGGGGAGCTGTTTTTT.

This clonotype was observed a handful of times. This chain connects TRBV7-2 to TRBJ2-7, with D unresolved. The CDR3 extends over 13 amino acids. Germline lookup yields CDR1 SGHTA and CDR2 FQGNSA. Trimming took 4 bases from V and 3 from J, leaving 10 bases between them. The CDR3 nucleotides are TGTGCCAGCAGCTGGCCCAGCGTCTACGAGCAGTACTTC. It codes for CASSWPSVYEQYF.

This clonotype has just a few counts. The genes are TRBV19 and TRBJ2-1, with no clear D. Per the germline V gene, CDR1 is LNHDA and CDR2 is SQIVND (reference sequence). The CDR3 is made up of 12 amino acids. Between the trimmed V and J ends, which lost 6 bases and 9 bases, there was a span of 12 bases. CDR3 region: CASRKSLSEQFF. The CDR3 nucleotides read TGTGCCAGTAGAAAAAGCCTGAGTGAGCAGTTCTTC. Filled out from reference TRBV19 and TRBJ2-1, the complete variable domain reads DGGITQSPKYLFRKEGQNVTLSCEQNLNHDAMYWYRQDPGQGLRLIYYSQIVNDFQKGDIAEGYSVSREKKESFPLTVTSAQKNPTAFYLCASRKSLSEQFFGPGTRLTVL.

This clonotype was seen a handful of times. V usage is TRBV12-3 or TRBV12-4 and J usage is TRBJ1-1; no firm D call. The ends were cut back, 2 bases at V and 1 base at J, with 8 bases in the middle. The CDR3 spans 14 residues. The CDR3 here is CASSLRGSNTEAFF. DNA of the CDR3: TGTGCCAGCAGTTTACGGGGTTCGAACACTGAAGCTTTCTTT.